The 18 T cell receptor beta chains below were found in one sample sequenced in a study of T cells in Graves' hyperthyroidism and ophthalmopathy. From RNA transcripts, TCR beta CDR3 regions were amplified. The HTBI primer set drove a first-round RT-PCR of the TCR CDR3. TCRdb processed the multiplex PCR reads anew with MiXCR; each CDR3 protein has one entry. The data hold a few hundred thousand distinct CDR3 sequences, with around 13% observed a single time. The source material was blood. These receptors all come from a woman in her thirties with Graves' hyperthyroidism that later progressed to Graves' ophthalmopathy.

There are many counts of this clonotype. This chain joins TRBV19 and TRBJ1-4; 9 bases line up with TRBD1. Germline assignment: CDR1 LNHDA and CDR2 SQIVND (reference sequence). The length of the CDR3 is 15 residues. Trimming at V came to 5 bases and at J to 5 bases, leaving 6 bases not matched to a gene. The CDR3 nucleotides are TGTGCCAGTAGTGCCCCGGGACAGGGAAATGAAAAACTGTTTTTT. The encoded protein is CASSAPGQGNEKLFF.

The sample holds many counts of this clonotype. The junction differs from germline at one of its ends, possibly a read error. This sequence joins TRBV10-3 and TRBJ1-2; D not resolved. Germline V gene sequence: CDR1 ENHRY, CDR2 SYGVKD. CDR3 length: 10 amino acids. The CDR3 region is CAISDYGYTF. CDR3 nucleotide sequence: TGTGCCATCAGTGACTACGGCTACACCTTC.

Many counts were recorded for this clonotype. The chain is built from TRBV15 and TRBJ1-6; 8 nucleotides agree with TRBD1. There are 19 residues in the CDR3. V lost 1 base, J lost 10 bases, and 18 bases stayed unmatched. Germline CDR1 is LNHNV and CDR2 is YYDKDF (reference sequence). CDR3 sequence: CATSRAAGGPPLLPSPLHF. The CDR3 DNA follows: TGTGCCACCAGCAGAGCCGCAGGGGGCCCCCCTCTCCTACCATCACCCCTCCACTTT.

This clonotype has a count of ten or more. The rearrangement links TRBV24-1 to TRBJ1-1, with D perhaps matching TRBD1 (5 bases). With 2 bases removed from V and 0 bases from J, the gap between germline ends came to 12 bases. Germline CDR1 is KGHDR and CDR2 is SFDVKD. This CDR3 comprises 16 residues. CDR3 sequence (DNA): TGTGCCACCAGTGATTCTAGACAGACGATGAACACTGAAGCTTTCTTT. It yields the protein CATSDSRQTMNTEAFF.

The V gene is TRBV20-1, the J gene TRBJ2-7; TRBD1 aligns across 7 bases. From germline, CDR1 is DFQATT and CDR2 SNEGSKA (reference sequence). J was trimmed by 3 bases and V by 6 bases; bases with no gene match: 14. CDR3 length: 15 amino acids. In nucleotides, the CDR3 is TGCAGTGCCAAGACAGGGAGCGAGACCCACTACGAGCAGTACTTC. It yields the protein CSAKTGSETHYEQYF.

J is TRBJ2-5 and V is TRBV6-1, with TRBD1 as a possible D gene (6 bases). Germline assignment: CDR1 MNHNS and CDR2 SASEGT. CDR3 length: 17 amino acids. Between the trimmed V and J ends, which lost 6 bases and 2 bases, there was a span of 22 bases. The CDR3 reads CASSRDLRDNSQETQYF. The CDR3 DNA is TGTGCCAGCAGCCGGGACCTCCGGGACAATAGTCAAGAGACCCAGTACTTC.

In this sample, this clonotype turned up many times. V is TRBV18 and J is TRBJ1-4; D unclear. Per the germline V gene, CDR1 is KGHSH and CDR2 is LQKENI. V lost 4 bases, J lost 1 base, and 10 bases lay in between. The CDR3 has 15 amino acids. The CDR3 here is CASSQVPQTNEKLFF. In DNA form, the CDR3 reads TGTGCCAGCTCACAGGTCCCGCAAACTAATGAAAAACTGTTTTTT. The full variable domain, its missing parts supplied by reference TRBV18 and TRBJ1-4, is NAGVMQNPRHLVRRRGQEARLRCSPMKGHSHVYWYRQLPEEGLKFMVYLQKENIIDESGMPKERFSAEFPKEGPSILRIQQVVRGDSAAYFCASSQVPQTNEKLFFGSGTQLSVL.

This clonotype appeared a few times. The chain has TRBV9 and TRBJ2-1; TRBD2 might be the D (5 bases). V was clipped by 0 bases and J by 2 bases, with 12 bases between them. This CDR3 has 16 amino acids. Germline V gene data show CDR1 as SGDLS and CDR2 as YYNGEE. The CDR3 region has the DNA TGTGCCAGCAGCGTAGATCGAGGGAGCCCCTACAATGAGCAGTTCTTC. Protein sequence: CASSVDRGSPYNEQFF.

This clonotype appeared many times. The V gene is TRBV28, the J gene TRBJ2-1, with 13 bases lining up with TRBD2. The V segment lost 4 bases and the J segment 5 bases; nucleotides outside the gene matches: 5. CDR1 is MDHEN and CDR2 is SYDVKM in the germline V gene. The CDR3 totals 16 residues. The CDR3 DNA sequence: TGTGCCAGCAGTTCGCAGACTAGCGGGAGGCACAATGAGCAGTTCTTC. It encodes CASSSQTSGRHNEQFF.

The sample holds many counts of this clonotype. The DNA of the CDR3 is TGTGCCAGCAGCCAAAGGACAGATACCTACGAGCAGTACTTC. Translated: CASSQRTDTYEQYF. The chain couples TRBV3-1 to TRBJ2-7; tentatively, D is TRBD1 (6 bases). Germline assignment: CDR1 LGHDT and CDR2 YNNKEL (reference sequence). V was trimmed by 2 bases and J by 2 bases, leaving 10 bases between them. CDR3 length: 14 residues.

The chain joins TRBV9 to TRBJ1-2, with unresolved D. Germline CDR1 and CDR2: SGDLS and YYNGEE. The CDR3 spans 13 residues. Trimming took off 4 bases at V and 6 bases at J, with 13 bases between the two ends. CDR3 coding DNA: TGTGCCAGCAGCTCCTGGGAAGGCGATGGCTACACCTTC. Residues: CASSSWEGDGYTF.

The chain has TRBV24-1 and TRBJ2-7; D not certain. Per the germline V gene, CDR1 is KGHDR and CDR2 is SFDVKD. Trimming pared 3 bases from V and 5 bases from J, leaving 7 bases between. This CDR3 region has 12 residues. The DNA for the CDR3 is TGTGCCACCAGTGATGGGAAAGACGAGCAGTACTTC. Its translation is CATSDGKDEQYF.

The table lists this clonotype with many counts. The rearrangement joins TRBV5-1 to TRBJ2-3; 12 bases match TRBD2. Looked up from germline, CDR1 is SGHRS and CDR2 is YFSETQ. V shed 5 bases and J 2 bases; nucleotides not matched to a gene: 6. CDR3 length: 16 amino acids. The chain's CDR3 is CASRRTSGAPTDTQYF. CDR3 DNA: TGCGCCAGCAGGAGGACTAGCGGGGCGCCCACAGATACGCAGTATTTT.

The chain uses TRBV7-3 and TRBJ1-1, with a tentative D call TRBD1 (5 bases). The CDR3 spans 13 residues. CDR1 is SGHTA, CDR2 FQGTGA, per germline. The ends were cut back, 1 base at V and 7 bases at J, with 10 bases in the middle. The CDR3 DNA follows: TGTGCCAGCAGCTTAATCTGGGGCGATGAAGCTTTCTTT. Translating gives CASSLIWGDEAFF.

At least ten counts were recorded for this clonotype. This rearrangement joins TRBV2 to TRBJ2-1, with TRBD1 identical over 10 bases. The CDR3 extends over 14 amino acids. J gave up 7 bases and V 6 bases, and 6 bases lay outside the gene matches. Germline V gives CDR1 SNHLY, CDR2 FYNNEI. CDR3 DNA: TGTGCCAGCAGAGGGTTGGGACAGGGGAATGAGCAGTTCTTC. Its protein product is CASRGLGQGNEQFF.

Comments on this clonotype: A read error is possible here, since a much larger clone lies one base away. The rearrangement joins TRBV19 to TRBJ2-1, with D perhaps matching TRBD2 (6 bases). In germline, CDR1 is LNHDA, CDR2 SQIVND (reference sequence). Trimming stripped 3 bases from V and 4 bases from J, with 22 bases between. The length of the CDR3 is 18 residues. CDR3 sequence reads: CASSMDGRSSGPYNEQFF. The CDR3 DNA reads TGTGCCAGTAGTATGGATGGGAGGAGTAGCGGACCTTACAATGAGCAGTTCTTC.

CDR3 in amino acids: CASSLVGGRSYNEQFF. The CDR3 bases are TGCGCCAGCAGCCTAGTAGGGGGGCGCTCCTACAATGAGCAGTTCTTC. The chain is built from TRBV4-1 and TRBJ2-1; D tentatively fits TRBD1 or TRBD2 (6 bases each). Germline lookup yields CDR1 MGHRA and CDR2 YSYEKL. There are 16 residues in the CDR3. The V gene lost 4 bases and the J gene lost 0 bases, with 13 bases spanning the gap.

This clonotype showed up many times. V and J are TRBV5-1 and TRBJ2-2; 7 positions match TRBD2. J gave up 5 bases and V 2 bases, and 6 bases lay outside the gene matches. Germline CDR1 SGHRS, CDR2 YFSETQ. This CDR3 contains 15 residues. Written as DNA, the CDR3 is TGCGCCAGCAGCTTAGGGACTACCTTAACCGGGGAGCTGTTTTTT. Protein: CASSLGTTLTGELFF.